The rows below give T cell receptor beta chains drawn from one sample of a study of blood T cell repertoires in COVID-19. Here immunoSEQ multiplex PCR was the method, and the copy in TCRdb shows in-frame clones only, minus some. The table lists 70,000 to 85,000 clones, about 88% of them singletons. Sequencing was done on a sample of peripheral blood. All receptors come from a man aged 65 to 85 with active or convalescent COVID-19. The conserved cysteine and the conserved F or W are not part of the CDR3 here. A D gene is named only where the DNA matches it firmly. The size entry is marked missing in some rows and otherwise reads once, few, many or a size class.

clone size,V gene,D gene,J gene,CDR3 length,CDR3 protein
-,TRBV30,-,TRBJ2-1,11,AWNAPASNEQF
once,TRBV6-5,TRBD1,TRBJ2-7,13,ASTRIWTGNNEQY
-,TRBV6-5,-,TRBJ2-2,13,ASTYSGPGTGELF
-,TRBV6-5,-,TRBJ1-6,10,ASGEANSPLH
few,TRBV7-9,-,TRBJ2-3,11,ASSFTGTDTQY
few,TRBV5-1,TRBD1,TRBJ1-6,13,ASSVGTGSSSPLH
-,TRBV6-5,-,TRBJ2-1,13,ASSPSGSYINEQF
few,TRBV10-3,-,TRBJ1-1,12,AISDGSRTTEAF
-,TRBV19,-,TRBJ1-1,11,ASSIERDTEAF
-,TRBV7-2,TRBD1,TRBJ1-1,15,ASSATGGAAVGAEAF